This T cell receptor beta chain was sequenced during a study of CD8 T cells in ankylosing spondylitis. General study points: Clones tied to disease were said to be significantly enriched in matched ankylosing spondylitis synovial fluid.

TCRdb processed the 5' RACE reads anew with MiXCR; each CDR3 protein has one entry. The table includes about 160,000 distinct CDR3 sequences, about 42% detected once. This CDR3 is 13 amino acids long. The germline V gene encodes CDR1 MNHEY and CDR2 SVGAGI. Deletions cut 1 base from V and 2 bases from J, with 4 bases between. Points on this clonotype: The antigen is undetermined.

The V call is TRBV6-5, the J call TRBJ2-3, with D unclear. The clonotype comes from a male donor with ankylosing spondylitis. The specimen was synovial fluid, either unsorted or a sorted T cell fraction (not recorded which). The CDR3 reads CASSYWATDTQYF. The CDR3 DNA follows: TGTGCCAGCAGTTACTGGGCCACAGATACGCAGTATTTT.